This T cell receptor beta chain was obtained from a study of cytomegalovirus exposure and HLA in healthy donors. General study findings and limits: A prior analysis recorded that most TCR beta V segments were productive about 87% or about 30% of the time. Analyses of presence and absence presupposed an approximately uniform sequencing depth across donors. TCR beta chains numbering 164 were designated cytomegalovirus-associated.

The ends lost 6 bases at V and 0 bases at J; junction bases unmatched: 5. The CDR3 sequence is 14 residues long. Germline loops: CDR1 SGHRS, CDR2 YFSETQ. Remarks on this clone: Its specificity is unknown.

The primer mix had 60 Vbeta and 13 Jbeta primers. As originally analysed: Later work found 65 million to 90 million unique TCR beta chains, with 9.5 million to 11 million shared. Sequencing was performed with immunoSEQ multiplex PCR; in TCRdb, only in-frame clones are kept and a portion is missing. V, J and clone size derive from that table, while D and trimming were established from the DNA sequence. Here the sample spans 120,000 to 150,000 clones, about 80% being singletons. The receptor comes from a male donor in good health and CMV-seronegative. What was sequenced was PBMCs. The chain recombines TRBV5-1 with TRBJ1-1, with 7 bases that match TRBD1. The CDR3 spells CASTRTGVNTEAFF. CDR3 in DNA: TGCGCCAGCACCCGTACAGGGGTGAACACTGAAGCTTTCTTT.